This TCR beta chain emerged from a study of T cell responses to AZD1222 COVID-19 vaccine listed by TCRdb under 2021. Study-level background: A total of 230 or so trial participants underwent TCR sequencing, of whom roughly 210 received two doses of AZD1222 and approximately 25 received two doses of the MenACWY control vaccine. Trial participants were enrolled by age into 18-55, 56-69 and 70-plus year subgroups, with around 150, 28 and 57 TCR-sequenced participants respectively. The research as a whole found: The vaccine-associated CD4 TCRs covered the entire spike protein, and the dominant responses fell in regions 160-218 and 743-854. After two AZD1222 doses, both the breadth and the depth of spike-specific TCRs were significantly higher than at day 0 and than in MenACWY recipients. No day 14 peak-response samples were available, so repertoires were characterized only after the peak T cell response. Only a handful of AZD1222 recipients were SARS-CoV-2 seropositive at baseline, limiting conclusions about previously exposed vaccinees. Participants were mostly white British and included more females than males, and it was suggested by the authors that clonal diversity may have been underestimated. Reportedly, almost half of the unique spike-specific TCRs recognized epitopes lying outside the regions that are mutated in the B.1.351 and B.1.1.7 variants. In the small 56-69-year group, the increase in depth fell short of significance, most likely because of low power.

With regard to this clone: This clone's antigen is unknown. There are no base qualities to consult, and no much larger clone falls within one base.

The CDR3 runs 15 residues from the cysteine to the phenylalanine. Kept here is only the CDR3 DNA, which spans 45 bases and is read in frame from base 1. The V end gives up 7 bases and the J end 1 base, leaving 6 bases in the junction not matched to a gene. The germline V gene supplies CDR1 SGHAT and CDR2 FQNNGV. The CDR3 regions of human TCRbeta chains were analyzed by immunosequencing. As for the original processing: TCRs in the repertoires were matched against a reference library of SARS-CoV-2-specific TCRs that had been generated with the MIRA antigen-specificity platform. Breadth was defined as the fraction of unique TCRs that were SARS-CoV-2-associated, and depth was defined as the fraction of total T cells that were SARS-CoV-2-associated. Using the MIRA data, each spike-specific TCR was mapped to the spike region that the TCR reacts to and placed in a CD4 or CD8 class. Log10-transformed breadth and depth values were compared by one-way ANOVA with Sidak's multiple comparisons tests. TCRdb obtained this table from immuneACCESS and retained in-frame rearrangements with V and J assigned. These tables miss some clones; where compared with another copy, unresolved V genes account for less than half of the shortfall, and the remainder is unexplained. V and J calls and clone size come straight from that table; D and trimming were deduced from the DNA. The sample table shows some 200,000 clones, and 85% to 95% are seen once. The ten most abundant clones make up more than 0.8% of the sample.

Read against the paper, the sample's time point label means: baseline before first vaccination. Interpreted using the paper, the treatment or condition label stands for: meningococcal conjugate vaccine given as trial control. Vaccinee samples came from UK trials COV001 and COV002, including a single-blind randomized controlled phase 2/3 trial of AZD1222 (ChAdOx1 nCoV-19) in healthy adults. Trial participant PBMC samples were collected at day 0 and day 28 after the second dose for TCRbeta chain sequencing. Recombination connected TRBV11-2 to TRBJ2-1, with 8 central nucleotides matching TRBD2. The TCR was taken from an adult in good health. Sequenced here: peripheral blood, sampled on day 0 of MenACWY control vaccination. The encoded CDR3 is CASTGGGGSYNEQFF. Read as DNA, the sequence is TGTGCCAGCACCGGGGGCGGGGGGTCCTACAATGAGCAGTTCTTC. The variable domain in full, with residues beyond the CDR3 obtained from the reference TRBV11-2 and TRBJ2-1 genes, is EAGVAQSPRYKIIEKRQSVAFWCNPISGHATLYWYQQILGQGPKLLIQFQNNGVVDDSQLPKDRFSAERLKGVDSTLKIQPAKLEDSAVYLCASTGGGGSYNEQFFGPGTRLTVL.